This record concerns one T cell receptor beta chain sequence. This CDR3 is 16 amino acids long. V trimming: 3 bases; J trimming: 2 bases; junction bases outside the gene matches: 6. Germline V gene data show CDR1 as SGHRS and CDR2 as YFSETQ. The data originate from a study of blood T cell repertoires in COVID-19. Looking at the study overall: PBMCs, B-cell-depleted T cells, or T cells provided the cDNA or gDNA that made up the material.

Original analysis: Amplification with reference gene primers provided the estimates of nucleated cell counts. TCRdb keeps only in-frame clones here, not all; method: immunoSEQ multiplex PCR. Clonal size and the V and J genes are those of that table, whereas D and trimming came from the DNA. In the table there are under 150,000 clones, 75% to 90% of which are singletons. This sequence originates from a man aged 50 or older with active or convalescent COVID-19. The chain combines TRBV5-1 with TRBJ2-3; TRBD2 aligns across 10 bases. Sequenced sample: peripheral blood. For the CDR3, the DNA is TGCGCCAGCAGCTCCCGGACTAGCGGCGACACAGATACGCAGTATTTT. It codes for CASSSRTSGDTDTQYF.